What follows are 7 T cell receptor beta chains derived from one specimen sequenced in a study of Ad26.COV2.S vaccination and SARS-CoV-2 variants. The treatment is: 15 to 20 received Ad26.COV2.S at low or high dose, single or two shots; 5 received placebo; per-sample allocation not given. Samples were taken on day 63 after the first vaccine or placebo injection. Assay: immunoSEQ multiplex PCR; the TCRdb copy retains only in-frame clones and omits some. The data hold approximately 420,000 clones, with 85% to 90% observed a single time. The sequencing here drew on peripheral blood, taken in a trial of Ad26.COV2.S vaccine versus placebo. Source of these receptors: a person aged 18 to 59 who received the Ad26.COV2.S COVID-19 vaccine or a placebo.

The chain carries TRBV12-5 and TRBJ2-1; D perhaps matches TRBD2 (6 bases). CDR3 length: 13 residues. The germline CDR1 and CDR2 sequences are LGHNT and FRNRAP. V lost 10 bases and J lost 5, with 15 bases in between. The CDR3 protein is CATGEEAHNEQFF. The CDR3 DNA reads as TGTGCTACCGGGGAGGAGGCCCACAATGAGCAGTTCTTC.

The chain employs TRBV27 and TRBJ2-5, with D hard to call. Germline CDR1 is MNHEY and CDR2 is SMNVEV (reference sequence). The CDR3 has 17 residues. Trimming stripped 1 base from V and 5 bases from J, with 20 bases between. This CDR3 reads CASSLYAAGLGWETQYF. The CDR3 DNA sequence: TGTGCCAGCAGTTTATATGCCGCAGGTCTCGGCTGGGAGACCCAGTACTTC.

J is TRBJ2-5 and V is TRBV4-3; D assignment may be TRBD1 or TRBD2 (6 bases each). V was trimmed by 0 bases and J by 1 base, leaving 18 bases between them. The germline V gene encodes CDR1 LGHNA and CDR2 YSLEER. The CDR3 length is 18 residues. CDR3 in DNA: TGCGCCAGCAGCCAAGAATTTTGGGGCGGGGACACCCAAGAGACCCAGTACTTC. Its protein product is CASSQEFWGGDTQETQYF.

The chain uses TRBV3-1 (or the pseudogene TRBV3-2) and TRBJ2-4, with 7 bases lining up with TRBD1. This CDR3 is built from 14 residues. J gave up 6 bases and V 3 bases, and 5 bases lay outside the gene matches. Germline V CDR1 and CDR2: LGHDT, YNNKEL (reference sequence). The CDR3 nucleotides read TGTGCCAGCAGCCATGGGACAGTGGTAAACATTCAGTACTTC. Protein sequence: CASSHGTVVNIQYF.

This rearrangement joins TRBV2 to TRBJ1-2, with D unresolved. The V end was cut by 5 bases, the J end by 4 bases, with 11 bases between. Germline CDR1 reads SNHLY; CDR2 reads FYNNEI. This CDR3 contains 13 residues. In DNA form, the CDR3 reads TGTGCCAGCAGTAACATACGGATCTATGGCTACACCTTC. Its translation: CASSNIRIYGYTF.

V and J are TRBV25-1 and TRBJ1-3; D is perhaps TRBD1 (5 bases). V was pared by 8 bases and J by 4 bases, with 15 bases between. CDR1 is MGHDK and CDR2 is SYGVNS in the germline V gene. This CDR3 contains 14 residues. In nucleotides, the CDR3 is TGTGCCAGCCTCCCCGCGGGGGACGGAAACACCATATATTTT. Amino acids: CASLPAGDGNTIYF.

V is TRBV27 and J is TRBJ2-7; 8 nucleotides align to TRBD1. This CDR3 contains 17 residues. V lost 7 bases, J lost 4 bases, and 18 bases stayed unmatched. Germline loops: CDR1 MNHEY, CDR2 SMNVEV (reference sequence). The CDR3 spells CASTPYPGGAGIYEQYF. The DNA of the CDR3 is TGTGCCAGCACCCCGTACCCAGGGGGCGCGGGAATATACGAGCAGTACTTC.